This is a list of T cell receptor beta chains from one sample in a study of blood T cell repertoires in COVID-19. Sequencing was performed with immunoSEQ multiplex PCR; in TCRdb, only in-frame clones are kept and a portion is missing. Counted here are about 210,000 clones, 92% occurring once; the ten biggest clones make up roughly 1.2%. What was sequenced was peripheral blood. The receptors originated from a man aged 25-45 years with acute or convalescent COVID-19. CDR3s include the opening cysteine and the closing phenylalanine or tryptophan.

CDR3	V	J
CASSEPGGAAQYF	TRBV2	TRBJ2-5
CASTTGGLNTEAFF	TRBV19	TRBJ1-1
CASSLRQAYNEKLFF	TRBV5-1	TRBJ1-4
CASSSDRQETQYF	TRBV6-5	TRBJ2-5
CASSDTLRDTGDQPQHF	TRBV10-2	TRBJ1-5
CASSSGQLYGYTF	TRBV5-6	TRBJ1-2
CASSPGQSQETQYF	TRBV18	TRBJ2-5
CASSTRQGAPSGYTF	TRBV6-5	TRBJ1-2
CASSADEDYGYTF	TRBV5-8	TRBJ1-2
CASSEVGTGIDEQFF	TRBV6-4	TRBJ2-1
CASNRQGTNTEAFF	TRBV7-8	TRBJ1-1
CASSQRRPSNLYLAKNIQYF	TRBV21-1	TRBJ2-4
CASSGGGSGETQYF	TRBV2	TRBJ2-5
CASSYVEGYTF	TRBV6-1	TRBJ1-2
CASSPPRLVSDGKGGNEQFF	TRBV18	TRBJ2-1
CASSRRPQRGYNSPLHF	TRBV19	TRBJ1-6
CASYHQYKNTGELFF	TRBV18	TRBJ2-2
CASGMDRGGYGYTF	TRBV6-5	TRBJ1-2
CASSFGLAQRIEQFF	TRBV7-2	TRBJ2-1
CASILHNEQFF	TRBV2	TRBJ2-1
CASSAQRGQRYAGEQYF	TRBV10-2	TRBJ2-7
CASGGEYEKLFF	TRBV19	TRBJ1-4
CASSQRKNTEAFF	TRBV4-1	TRBJ1-1
CASSEQDRANEKLFF	TRBV6-1	TRBJ1-4
CASSYGTGNVQYF	TRBV7-2	TRBJ2-7
CASSLPGIDGYTF	TRBV5-1	TRBJ1-2
CASSPKLRGGNYGYTF	TRBV9	TRBJ1-2
CASSSTLSYEQYF	TRBV18	TRBJ2-7
CASSKKGTGLGETQYF	TRBV27	TRBJ2-5
CASSPVLDVYEQYF	TRBV19	TRBJ2-7
CASSSQGLYEQYF	TRBV6-5	TRBJ2-7
CASSIVKVGTSGRNEQFF	TRBV19	TRBJ2-1
CASSQDWGQGPYGYTF	TRBV4-1	TRBJ1-2
CASTPQALYEQYF	TRBV11-2	TRBJ2-7
CASSLRWEWETQYF	TRBV27	TRBJ2-5
CASSLGGQGSNEQFF	TRBV5-1	TRBJ2-1
CASSLKSGSTDTQYF	TRBV27	TRBJ2-3
CASSLSGGPIDEQFF	TRBV27	TRBJ2-1
CASNKMPGDTEAFF	TRBV5-1	TRBJ1-1
CASSLLRTVEAFF	TRBV28	TRBJ1-1
CASSPLRQAPGNMNTEAFF	TRBV18	TRBJ1-1
CASSEPGQGARGYTF	TRBV9	TRBJ1-2
CASSYAGVTTNEKLFF	TRBV19	TRBJ1-4